The 9 T cell receptor beta chains reported below all come from one sample, sequenced in a study of T cell repertoires in cytomegalovirus infection. Their target antigens are unknown. One entry per CDR3 protein, called by TCRdb with MiXCR from the reads. In the table there are about 470,000 distinct CDR3 sequences, more than 40% of which are singletons. Here the sequenced sample was cultured PBMCs, taken from culture after CMV antigen stimulation. Receptor source: a human donor in good health (CMV status not recorded). Some clones in this sample may be carry-over from other donors' samples.

A few counts support this clonotype. The gene calls are TRBV6-5 and TRBJ2-1; D is unresolved. V was pared by 4 bases and J by 5 bases, with 15 bases between. The CDR3 is made up of 15 amino acids. Per the germline V gene, CDR1 is MNHEY and CDR2 is SVGAGI. The CDR3 DNA reads as TGTGCCAGCAGTTCTTTGACAAATGGGCACAATGAGCAGTTCTTC. This codes for CASSSLTNGHNEQFF.

The chain couples TRBV7-9 to TRBJ1-1, with D uncertain. The ends were cut back, 1 base at V and 1 base at J, with 10 bases in the middle. This CDR3 spans 15 amino acids. Germline assignment: CDR1 SEHNR and CDR2 FQNEAQ (reference sequence). In DNA form, the CDR3 reads TGTGCCAGCAGCTTAGGGTTCGGCAGGAACACTGAAGCTTTCTTT. Protein: CASSLGFGRNTEAFF.

This clonotype was seen a few times. The V and J genes are TRBV20-1 and TRBJ2-3, with 14 bases lining up with TRBD2. The CDR3 totals 15 residues. Germline CDR1 is DFQATT and CDR2 is SNEGSKA (reference sequence). The junction had 7 bases not matched to a gene; V was cut back by 6 bases and J by 5 bases. The CDR3 coding sequence is TGCAGTGCCCCGGGACTAGCGGGAGTATTAGATACGCAGTATTTT. Amino acid sequence: CSAPGLAGVLDTQYF.

The chain combines TRBV7-2 with TRBJ2-7; 8 positions agree with TRBD1. CDR3 length: 14 amino acids. The junction had 7 bases not matched to a gene; V was cut back by 5 bases and J by 4 bases. Per germline, CDR1 SGHTA and CDR2 FQGNSA. The CDR3 is CASSHTTGGYEQYF. The CDR3, as DNA: TGTGCCAGCAGCCATACTACAGGGGGGTACGAGCAGTACTTC.

The chain is built from TRBV19 and TRBJ2-7; D uncertain. The V gene's germline CDR1 is LNHDA and CDR2 SQIVND (reference sequence). This CDR3 is 15 amino acids long. With 5 bases removed from V and 4 bases from J, the gap between germline ends came to 18 bases. This CDR3 reads CASSASLGGWYEQYF. The CDR3 nucleotides read TGTGCCAGTAGTGCCTCCCTAGGTGGGTGGTACGAGCAGTACTTC.

The chain has TRBV11-2 and TRBJ2-1; 13 bases fit TRBD2. With V trimmed by 6 bases and J by 9 bases, 8 bases remained unmatched. CDR1 and CDR2 (germline): SGHAT, FQNNGV. The CDR3 covers 15 residues. The CDR3 here is CASRPRLAGGTEQFF. The DNA for the CDR3 is TGTGCCAGCAGGCCTAGACTAGCGGGGGGCACTGAGCAGTTCTTC.

J is TRBJ2-1 and V is TRBV27, with TRBD2 matching over 11 bases. CDR1 is MNHEY and CDR2 is SMNVEV in the germline V gene (reference sequence). With V trimmed by 6 bases and J by 3 bases, 4 bases remained unmatched. The CDR3 length is 15 residues. DNA of the CDR3: TGTGCCAGCAGGTTAGGGACTAGCGGCTACAATGAGCAGTTCTTC. This codes for CASRLGTSGYNEQFF.

This clonotype was recorded many times. This chain connects TRBV7-8 to TRBJ1-4, with TRBD1 matching over 7 bases. The CDR3 has 16 residues. In germline, CDR1 is SGHVS, CDR2 FQNEAQ. V gave up 1 base and J gave up 7 bases; unmatched junction bases: 9. CDR3 sequence reads: CASSLDRDRAGEKLFF. The CDR3 DNA is TGTGCCAGCAGCTTAGACCGGGACAGAGCCGGTGAAAAACTGTTTTTT.

This chain joins TRBV7-9 and TRBJ2-2; 9 bases are shared with TRBD1. The germline gives CDR1 SEHNR, CDR2 FQNEAQ (reference sequence). The length of the CDR3 is 18 residues. Trimming at V came to 5 bases and at J to 2 bases, leaving 12 bases not matched to a gene. CDR3: CASSPTGDRATNTGELFF. The DNA for the CDR3 is TGTGCCAGCAGCCCCACCGGGGACAGGGCTACCAACACCGGGGAGCTGTTTTTT.